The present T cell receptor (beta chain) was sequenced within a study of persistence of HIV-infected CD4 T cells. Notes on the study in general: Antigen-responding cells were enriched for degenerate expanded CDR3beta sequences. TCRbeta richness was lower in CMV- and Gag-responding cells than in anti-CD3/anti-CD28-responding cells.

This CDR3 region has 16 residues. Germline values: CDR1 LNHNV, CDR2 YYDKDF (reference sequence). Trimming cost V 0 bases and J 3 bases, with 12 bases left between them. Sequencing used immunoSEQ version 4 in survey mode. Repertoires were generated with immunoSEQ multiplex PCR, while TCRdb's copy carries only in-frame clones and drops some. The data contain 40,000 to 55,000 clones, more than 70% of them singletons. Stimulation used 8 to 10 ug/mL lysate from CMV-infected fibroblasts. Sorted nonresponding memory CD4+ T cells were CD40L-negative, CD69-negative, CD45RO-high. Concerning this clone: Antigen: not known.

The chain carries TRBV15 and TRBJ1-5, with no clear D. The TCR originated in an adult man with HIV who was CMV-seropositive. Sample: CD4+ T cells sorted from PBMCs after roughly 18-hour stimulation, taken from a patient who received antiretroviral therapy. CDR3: CATSRELTGPNQPQHF. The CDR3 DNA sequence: TGTGCCACCAGCAGAGAACTAACTGGCCCCAATCAGCCCCAGCATTTT.